The 28 T cell receptor beta chains listed next were all sequenced from one sample in a study of T cell changes during pregnancy in multiple sclerosis. Sequenced by immunoSEQ multiplex PCR; TCRdb stores in-frame clones only, minus some. The sample carries 30,000 to 45,000 clones, around 90% recorded once. The specimen was CD4+ T cells from peripheral blood mononuclear cells, collected after pregnancy. Every receptor here comes from a female donor in good health, enrolled as a control in a pregnancy study.

The chain couples TRBV2 to TRBJ2-5, with 7 bases lining up with TRBD1. The CDR3 is made up of 13 amino acids. Germline loops: CDR1 SNHLY, CDR2 FYNNEI. V shed 6 bases and J 4 bases; nucleotides not matched to a gene: 5. CDR3: CASRQTGRETQYF. The CDR3, as DNA: TGTGCCAGCAGGCAGACAGGGAGAGAGACCCAGTACTTC.

The gene calls are TRBV4-1 and TRBJ1-5, with TRBD1 matching 8 bases. The CDR3 contains 19 residues. Unmatched junction bases numbered 12, after V lost 0 bases and J lost 2 bases. The germline gives CDR1 MGHRA, CDR2 YSYEKL. The CDR3 protein is CASSQDEVGRGRGNQPQHF. For the CDR3, the DNA is TGCGCCAGCAGCCAAGATGAAGTGGGCAGGGGGCGAGGCAATCAGCCCCAGCATTTT.

This clone was picked up one time. Here the CDR3 reads CASSPGGGTNEKLFF. CDR3 coding DNA: TGTGCCAGTAGTCCCGGTGGGGGGACTAATGAAAAACTGTTTTTT. The chain is built from TRBV19 and TRBJ1-4, with a possible D match to TRBD1 (5 bases). CDR1 is LNHDA, CDR2 SQIVND, per germline (reference sequence). The CDR3 has 15 amino acids. With 5 bases removed from V and 2 bases from J, the gap between germline ends came to 12 bases.

The chain has TRBV4-1 and TRBJ2-1; 8 bases align to TRBD1. Germline trimming cut 0 bases from V and 4 bases from J; bases unmatched to any gene: 5. In germline, CDR1 is MGHRA, CDR2 YSYEKL. This CDR3 is built from 16 residues. Here the CDR3 reads CASSQEDRVPYNEQFF. The CDR3 DNA reads as TGCGCCAGCAGCCAAGAGGACAGGGTTCCGTACAATGAGCAGTTCTTC.

The chain couples TRBV27 to TRBJ1-1, with 8 bases matching TRBD1. With 6 bases clipped from V and 4 bases from J, the junction kept 1 base outside the gene matches. Germline assignment: CDR1 MNHEY and CDR2 SMNVEV (reference sequence). The CDR3 totals 12 residues. The CDR3 DNA is TGTGCCAGCAGAGACAGGGGCACTGAAGCTTTCTTT. This encodes CASRDRGTEAFF.

This clone was observed once. CDR3 DNA: TGTGCCAGCAGCCTAAGACAGGGGGCCACTGAAGCTTTCTTT. Translating it yields CASSLRQGATEAFF. The V call is TRBV7-9, the J call TRBJ1-1; TRBD1 matches at 10 bases. The CDR3 consists of 14 residues. CDR1 and CDR2 from the germline V gene are SEHNR and FQNEAQ (reference sequence). Trimming at V came to 5 bases and at J to 4 bases, leaving 4 bases not matched to a gene. Full variable domain (rest looked up from reference TRBV7-9 and TRBJ1-1): DTGVSQNPRHKITKRGQNVTFRCDPISEHNRLYWYRQTLGQGPEFLTYFQNEAQLEKSRLLSDRFSAERPKGSFSTLEIQRTEQGDSAMYLCASSLRQGATEAFFGQGTRLTVV.

The gene calls are TRBV6-6 and TRBJ1-1; 10 positions match TRBD1. The V gene end was trimmed by 5 bases and the J gene end by 3 bases; junction bases not matched to a gene: 3. In germline, CDR1 is MNHNY, CDR2 SVGAGI (reference sequence). The CDR3 is made up of 14 amino acids. CDR3 loop: CASSQGTGDTEAFF. The CDR3, as DNA: TGTGCCAGCAGTCAGGGGACAGGGGACACTGAAGCTTTCTTT.

Only a few counts were recorded for this clone. The rearrangement joins TRBV7-2 to TRBJ1-5; D is unresolved. CDR1 SGHTA and CDR2 FQGNSA come from the germline V gene. This CDR3 region has 15 residues. Trimming cost V 5 bases and J 7 bases, with 18 bases left between them. The CDR3 DNA follows: TGTGCCAGCAGCCCTCAGACATCGTCTTGGCAGCCCCAGCATTTT. Residues: CASSPQTSSWQPQHF.

The chain couples TRBV7-6 to TRBJ2-2, with D tentatively TRBD2 (6 bases). Germline lookup yields CDR1 SGHVS and CDR2 FNYEAQ. V was cut by 2 bases and J by 7 bases, with 8 bases left in between. The CDR3 runs 13 residues. The CDR3 DNA follows: TGTGCCAGCAGCTTAAAAGCGGGCGGGGAGCTGTTTTTT. The encoded protein is CASSLKAGGELFF. The whole variable domain, remainder taken from reference TRBV7-6 and TRBJ2-2, is GAGVSQSPRYKVTKRGQDVALRCDPISGHVSLYWYRQALGQGPEFLTYFNYEAQQDKSGLPNDRFSAERPEGSISTLTIQRTEQRDSAMYRCASSLKAGGELFFGEGSRLTVL.

The V call is TRBV6-5, the J call TRBJ2-7; 9 bases agree with TRBD2. Trimming at V came to 2 bases and at J to 2 bases, leaving 4 bases not matched to a gene. Germline CDR1 MNHEY, CDR2 SVGAGI. The CDR3 contains 15 residues. The CDR3 DNA reads TGTGCCAGCAGTTACGGGGCTAGCGGGGCCTACGAGCAGTACTTC. Encoded protein: CASSYGASGAYEQYF.

This rearrangement joins TRBV10-3 to TRBJ1-1, with TRBD1 as a possible D gene (5 bases). CDR3 size: 13 residues. The ends were cut back, 10 bases at V and 1 base at J, with 13 bases in the middle. Per the germline V gene, CDR1 is ENHRY and CDR2 is SYGVKD. The CDR3 region has the DNA TGTGCCACAGGGATTCAACCGAACACTGAAGCTTTCTTT. It specifies CATGIQPNTEAFF.

The V and J genes are TRBV6-5 and TRBJ1-2; TRBD1 matches at 12 bases. V gave up 6 bases and J gave up 7 bases; unmatched junction bases: 9. CDR1 is MNHEY and CDR2 is SVGAGI in the germline V gene. The CDR3 spans 15 residues. The CDR3 DNA follows: TGTGCCAGCAGGTCCGGGACAGGGGGCCCCTTTGGCTACACCTTC. Translated, it gives CASRSGTGGPFGYTF.

This clone has a single count. The rearrangement joins TRBV15 to TRBJ2-2; D is undetermined. Germline V gene data show CDR1 as LNHNV and CDR2 as YYDKDF (reference sequence). V lost 1 base, J lost 1 base, and 7 bases lay in between. The CDR3 covers 15 residues. The CDR3 DNA reads TGTGCCACCAGCAGAGGACGACTGAACACCGGGGAGCTGTTTTTT. This codes for CATSRGRLNTGELFF.

This clone has only one observation. The chain uses TRBV7-2 and TRBJ2-7; 9 bases map to TRBD2. This CDR3 spans 15 amino acids. Germline CDR1 reads SGHTA; CDR2 reads FQGNSA. V shed 3 bases, J shed 6 bases, and the junction held 9 bases outside the gene matches. CDR3 coding DNA: TGTGCCAGCAGCTTCGGTGGTAGCGGGAGCACCGAGCAGTACTTC. Protein product: CASSFGGSGSTEQYF.

This clone came up once. The gene calls are TRBV5-1 and TRBJ2-1, with D unclear. Germline lookup yields CDR1 SGHRS and CDR2 YFSETQ. The V end was cut by 4 bases, the J end by 5 bases, with 4 bases between. There are 11 residues in the CDR3. CDR3 nucleotide sequence: TGCGCCAGCAGCCAGAACAATGAGCAGTTCTTC. Translating gives CASSQNNEQFF.

This rearrangement joins TRBV19 to TRBJ2-3; 8 nucleotides line up with TRBD2. The junction had 2 bases not matched to a gene; V was cut back by 3 bases and J by 0 bases. CDR3 length equals 15 residues. CDR1 is LNHDA and CDR2 is SQIVND in the germline V gene (reference sequence). This CDR3 reads CASSIRGGSTDTQYF. Here the CDR3 DNA reads TGTGCCAGTAGTATCCGGGGGGGGAGCACAGATACGCAGTATTTT.

The chain combines TRBV5-1 with TRBJ1-1; a weak D match, TRBD1 (5 bases). Germline V CDR1 and CDR2: SGHRS, YFSETQ. V dropped 7 bases and J dropped 4 bases, with 14 bases sitting between them. The length of the CDR3 is 13 residues. This CDR3 reads CASLTDGGTEAFF. The CDR3, as DNA: TGCGCCAGCCTTACCGACGGGGGCACTGAAGCTTTCTTT.

The chain links TRBV30 to TRBJ2-2, with D perhaps matching TRBD1 (5 bases). This CDR3 region has 14 residues. Germline values: CDR1 GTSNPN, CDR2 SVGIG (reference sequence). Trimming cost V 3 bases and J 7 bases, with 15 bases left between them. CDR3 amino acids: CAWSATRGGGELFF. DNA for the CDR3: TGTGCCTGGAGCGCGACAAGGGGTGGCGGGGAGCTGTTTTTT. Full variable domain (outside the CDR3, taken from reference TRBV30 and TRBJ2-2): SQTIHQWPATLVQPVGSPLSLECTVEGTSNPNLYWYRQAAGRGLQLLFYSVGIGQISSEVPQNLSASRPQDRQFILSSKKLLLSDSGFYLCAWSATRGGGELFFGEGSRLTVL.

This clone was seen a single time. CDR3 sequence reads: CASRETSGNQPQHF. CDR3 coding DNA: TGTGCCAGCAGAGAGACATCTGGCAATCAGCCCCAGCATTTT. The chain uses TRBV28 and TRBJ1-5; D remains ambiguous. CDR3 size: 14 residues. Trimming shortened V by 6 bases and J by 2 bases, and 11 bases separated the two germline ends. Germline V gene lookup returns CDR1 MDHEN and CDR2 SYDVKM.

This rearrangement joins TRBV28 to TRBJ1-2, with a tentative D call TRBD1 (6 bases). Germline-derived CDR1 and CDR2 are MDHEN and SYDVKM. The CDR3 length is 13 residues. V was clipped by 5 bases and J by 3 bases, with 10 bases between them. The CDR3 nucleotides read TGTGCCAGCAGTGCGGACAGTCACTATGGCTACACCTTC. It specifies CASSADSHYGYTF.

The V call is TRBV11-2, the J call TRBJ2-7; D might be TRBD1 (6 bases). The CDR3 sequence is 16 residues long. Looked up from germline, CDR1 is SGHAT and CDR2 is FQNNGV. The germline V and J ends were trimmed by 1 base and 2 bases, with 15 bases remaining between them. CDR3: CASSLGPGGQTYEQYF. The CDR3 DNA sequence: TGTGCCAGCAGCTTAGGTCCGGGTGGACAGACCTACGAGCAGTACTTC. The complete variable domain, with remaining parts taken from reference TRBV11-2 and TRBJ2-7, reads EAGVAQSPRYKIIEKRQSVAFWCNPISGHATLYWYQQILGQGPKLLIQFQNNGVVDDSQLPKDRFSAERLKGVDSTLKIQPAKLEDSAVYLCASSLGPGGQTYEQYFGPGTRLTVT.

The rearrangement joins TRBV7-2 to TRBJ2-6, with D unclear. The V gene lost 4 bases and the J gene lost 1 base, with 11 bases spanning the gap. In germline, CDR1 is SGHTA, CDR2 FQGNSA. The CDR3 has 16 residues. The CDR3 sequence: CASSSRLRSGANVLTF. For the CDR3, the DNA is TGTGCCAGCAGCTCCCGACTGAGGTCTGGGGCCAACGTCCTGACTTTC. Complete variable domain (other parts from reference TRBV7-2 and TRBJ2-6): GAGVSQSPSNKVTEKGKDVELRCDPISGHTALYWYRQSLGQGLEFLIYFQGNSAPDKSGLPSDRFSAERTGGSVSTLTIQRTQQEDSAVYLCASSSRLRSGANVLTFGAGSRLTVL.

The V and J genes are TRBV25-1 and TRBJ2-4; tentatively, D is TRBD1 (5 bases). V shed 7 bases and J shed 3 bases, with 13 bases lying between them. In germline, CDR1 is MGHDK, CDR2 SYGVNS. The CDR3 has 14 amino acids. Here the CDR3 reads CASMGRAGKNIQYF. In nucleotides, the CDR3 is TGTGCCAGCATGGGCAGGGCTGGCAAAAACATTCAGTACTTC.

In DNA form, the CDR3 reads TGTGCCTGGGGACGGCAGGACTCGGTAGCTGAAGCTTTCTTT. Protein: CAWGRQDSVAEAFF. V usage is TRBV30 and J usage is TRBJ1-1; D is undetermined. V gave up 5 bases and J gave up 6 bases, with 19 bases separating them. This CDR3 region has 14 residues. Germline V gene lookup returns CDR1 GTSNPN and CDR2 SVGIG (reference sequence).

V usage is TRBV19 and J usage is TRBJ2-2, with a possible D match to TRBD2 (5 bases). There are 15 residues in the CDR3. Germline CDR1 is LNHDA and CDR2 is SQIVND (reference sequence). Trimming cost V 7 bases and J 3 bases, with 15 bases left between them. The CDR3 sequence is CASIRNGIHTGELFF. CDR3 coding DNA: TGTGCCAGTATTAGGAACGGGATCCACACCGGGGAGCTGTTTTTT. The complete variable domain, with remaining parts taken from reference TRBV19 and TRBJ2-2, reads DGGITQSPKYLFRKEGQNVTLSCEQNLNHDAMYWYRQDPGQGLRLIYYSQIVNDFQKGDIAEGYSVSREKKESFPLTVTSAQKNPTAFYLCASIRNGIHTGELFFGEGSRLTVL.

This rearrangement joins TRBV21-1 to TRBJ1-2. TRBV21-1 is an annotated pseudogene. This CDR3 is built from 15 residues. Written as DNA, the CDR3 is TGTGCCAGCAGCAAAGAGGAGGCGCGGGGGGATGGCTACACCTTC. Translating it yields CASSKEEARGDGYTF.

The J gene is TRBJ2-7, the V gene TRBV5-1; 13 positions match TRBD2. CDR3 length equals 18 residues. The germline gives CDR1 SGHRS, CDR2 YFSETQ. Trimming took 4 bases from V and 0 from J; bases not matched to a gene: 10. CDR3 amino acids: CASSRTGTSGETSYEQYF. The CDR3, as DNA: TGCGCCAGCAGCCGGACCGGGACTAGCGGGGAGACCTCCTACGAGCAGTACTTC.

This chain joins TRBV18 and TRBJ1-2; TRBD1 matches 7 bases. V lost 1 base and J lost 2; bases outside the gene matches: 4. The length of the CDR3 is 15 residues. CDR1 is KGHSH, CDR2 LQKENI, per germline. This CDR3 reads CASSPLDRPNYGYTF. CDR3 in DNA: TGTGCCAGCTCACCACTGGACAGGCCGAACTATGGCTACACCTTC.